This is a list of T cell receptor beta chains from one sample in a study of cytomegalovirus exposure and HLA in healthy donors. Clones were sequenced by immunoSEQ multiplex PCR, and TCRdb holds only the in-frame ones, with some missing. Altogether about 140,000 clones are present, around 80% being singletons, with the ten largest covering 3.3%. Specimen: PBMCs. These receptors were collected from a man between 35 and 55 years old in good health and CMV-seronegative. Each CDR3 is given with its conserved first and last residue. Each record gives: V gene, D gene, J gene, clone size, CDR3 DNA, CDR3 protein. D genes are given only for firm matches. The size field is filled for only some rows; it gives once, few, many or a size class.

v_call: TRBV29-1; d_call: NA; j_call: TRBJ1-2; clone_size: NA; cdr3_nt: TGCAGCGTTGACAGAGGGGAGGCAGGCTACACCTTC; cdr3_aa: CSVDRGEAGYTF
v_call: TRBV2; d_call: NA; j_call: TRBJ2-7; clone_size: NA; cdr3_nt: TGTGCCAGCAGTGGTTCCGCGGCCGAGCAGTACTTC; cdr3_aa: CASSGSAAEQYF
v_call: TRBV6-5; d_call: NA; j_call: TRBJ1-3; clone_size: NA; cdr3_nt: TGTGCCAGCAGTTACGGAGGGGCTCACGGAAACACCATATATTTT; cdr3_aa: CASSYGGAHGNTIYF
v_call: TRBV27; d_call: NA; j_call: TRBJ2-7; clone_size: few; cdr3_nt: TGTGCCAGCAGTTTAGGGCCTCGGCCCTCCTACGAGCAGTACTTC; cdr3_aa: CASSLGPRPSYEQYF
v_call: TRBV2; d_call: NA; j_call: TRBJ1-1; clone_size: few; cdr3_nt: TGTGCCAGCAGGTCCCCGCGGGGGGGAGGTGAAGCTTTCTTT; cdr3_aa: CASRSPRGGGEAFF
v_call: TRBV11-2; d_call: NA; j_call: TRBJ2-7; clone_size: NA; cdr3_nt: TGTGCCAGCAGATCTTTAAAAAAACACTCCTACGAGCAGTACTTC; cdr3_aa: CASRSLKKHSYEQYF
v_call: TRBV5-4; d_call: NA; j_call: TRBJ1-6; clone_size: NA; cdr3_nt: TGTGCCAGCAGCCCGTTCCAGGGGAGGGGTTCACCCCTCCACTTT; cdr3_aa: CASSPFQGRGSPLHF
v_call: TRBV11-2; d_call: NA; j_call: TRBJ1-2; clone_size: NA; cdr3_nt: TGTGCCAGCAGCCCCAGGCGTGGCAGGGCCTATGGCTACACCTTC; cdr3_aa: CASSPRRGRAYGYTF
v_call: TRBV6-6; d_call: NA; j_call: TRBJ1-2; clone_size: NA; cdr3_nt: TGTGCCAGCAGTGCCCTCGAAGGGGGTGGCTACACCTTC; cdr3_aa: CASSALEGGGYTF
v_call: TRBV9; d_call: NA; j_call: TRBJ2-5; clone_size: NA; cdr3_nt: TGTGCCAGCAGTGGTTTAGAGGCAGAGACCCAGTACTTC; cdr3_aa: CASSGLEAETQYF
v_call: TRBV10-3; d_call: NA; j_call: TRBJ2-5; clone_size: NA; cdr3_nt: TGTGCCATCAGTGGTGGCAGGCGCCAAGAGACCCAGTACTTC; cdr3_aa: CAISGGRRQETQYF
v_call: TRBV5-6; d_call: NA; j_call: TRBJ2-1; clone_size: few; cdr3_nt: TGTGCCAGCAGCTTGTCGGAAACTACAACCTACAATGAGCAGTTCTTC; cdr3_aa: CASSLSETTTYNEQFF
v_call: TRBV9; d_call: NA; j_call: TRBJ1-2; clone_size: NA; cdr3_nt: TGTGCCAGCAGCGCCCCGGGGGGCCCGAACTATGGCTACACCTTC; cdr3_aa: CASSAPGGPNYGYTF
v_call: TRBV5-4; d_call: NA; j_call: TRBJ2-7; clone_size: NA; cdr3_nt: TGTGCCAGCAGCTTGGCCCGAGGGGGGGGTGAGCAGTACTTC; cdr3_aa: CASSLARGGGEQYF
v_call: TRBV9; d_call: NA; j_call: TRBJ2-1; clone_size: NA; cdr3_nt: TGTGCCAGCAGCGTAGGACATACGGGAAATGAGCAGTTCTTC; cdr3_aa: CASSVGHTGNEQFF
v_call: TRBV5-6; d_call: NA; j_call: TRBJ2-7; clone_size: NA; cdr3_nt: TGTGCCAGCAGCCTGGGACTGTCAAGCTCCTACGAGCAGTACTTC; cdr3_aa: CASSLGLSSSYEQYF
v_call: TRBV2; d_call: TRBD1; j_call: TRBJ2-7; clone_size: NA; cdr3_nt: TGTGCCAGCTCGGGACAGGGTGTCTACGAGCAGTACTTC; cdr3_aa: CASSGQGVYEQYF
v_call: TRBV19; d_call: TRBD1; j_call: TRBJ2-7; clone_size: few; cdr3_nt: TGTGCCAGTAGTATGGGGGACAGCTCAAGGATCGAGCAGTACTTC; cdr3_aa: CASSMGDSSRIEQYF
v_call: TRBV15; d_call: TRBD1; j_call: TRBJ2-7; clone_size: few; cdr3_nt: TGTGCCACCAGCAGAGAAACAGGGGGGACCTACGAGCAGTACTTC; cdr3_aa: CATSRETGGTYEQYF
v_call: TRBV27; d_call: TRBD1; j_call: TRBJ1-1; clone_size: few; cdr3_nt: TGTGCCAGCAGCCCACTCACCAGGGGGTATGGCACTGAAGCTTTCTTT; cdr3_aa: CASSPLTRGYGTEAFF
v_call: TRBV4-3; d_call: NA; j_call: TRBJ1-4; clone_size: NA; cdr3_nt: TGCGCCAGCAGCCCAGGACAGCCTGCAACTAATGAAAAACTGTTTTTT; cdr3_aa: CASSPGQPATNEKLFF
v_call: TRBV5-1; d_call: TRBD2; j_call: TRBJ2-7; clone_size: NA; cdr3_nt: TGCGCCAGCAGCCCCCCCCCTAGCGGTGCACCCTACGAGCAGTACTTC; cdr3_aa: CASSPPPSGAPYEQYF
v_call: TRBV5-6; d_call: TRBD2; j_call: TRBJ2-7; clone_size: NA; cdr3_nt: TGTGCCAGCAGCTTGGCGGGAGGGGACTACGAGCAGTACTTC; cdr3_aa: CASSLAGGDYEQYF
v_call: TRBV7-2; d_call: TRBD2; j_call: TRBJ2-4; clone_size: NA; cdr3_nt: TGTGCCAGCAGCTTCAGGTCGGGGGGGAACATTCAGTACTTC; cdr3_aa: CASSFRSGGNIQYF
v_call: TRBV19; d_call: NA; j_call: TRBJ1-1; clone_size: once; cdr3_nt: TGTGCCAGTAGTATAGCCGGGGGTGGGTGGACTGAAGCTTTCTTT; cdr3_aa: CASSIAGGGWTEAFF
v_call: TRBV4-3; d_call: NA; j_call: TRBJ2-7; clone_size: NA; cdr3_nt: TGCGCCAGCAGCCAAGGGGCACATTACTCCTACGAGCAGTACTTC; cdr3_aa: CASSQGAHYSYEQYF
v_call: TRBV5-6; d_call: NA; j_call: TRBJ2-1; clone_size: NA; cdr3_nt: TGTGCCGGGGGATTCAGGGGACGCTGGGGCGGATACAATGAGCAGTTCTTC; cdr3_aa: CAGGFRGRWGGYNEQFF
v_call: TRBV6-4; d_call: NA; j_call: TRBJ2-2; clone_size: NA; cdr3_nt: TGTGCCAGCAGTGACCACTTGGCCGGGGAGCTGTTTTTT; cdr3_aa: CASSDHLAGELFF
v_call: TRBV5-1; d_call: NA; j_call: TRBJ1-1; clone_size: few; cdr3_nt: TGCGCCAGCAGCTTGTATGGCGGCATGAACACTGAAGCTTTCTTT; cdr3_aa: CASSLYGGMNTEAFF
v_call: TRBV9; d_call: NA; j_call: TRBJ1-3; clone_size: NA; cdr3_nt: TGTGCCAGCAGCGCTGTATCAGCTGGAAACACCATATATTTT; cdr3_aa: CASSAVSAGNTIYF
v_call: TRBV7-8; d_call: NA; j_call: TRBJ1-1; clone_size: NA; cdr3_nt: TGTGCCAGCAGCTTGGGGGGGGAGTGGGCAGCTTTCTTT; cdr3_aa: CASSLGGEWAAFF
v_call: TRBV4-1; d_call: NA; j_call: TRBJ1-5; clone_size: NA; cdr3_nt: TGCGCCAGCAGCCAAGGACAGCCAAATCAGCCCCAGCATTTT; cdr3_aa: CASSQGQPNQPQHF
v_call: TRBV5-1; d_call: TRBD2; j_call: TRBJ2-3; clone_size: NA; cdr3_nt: TGCGCCAGCAGCTTCACGAGTAGCGGGGCTAGCACAGATACGCAGTATTTT; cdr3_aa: CASSFTSSGASTDTQYF